These 12 T cell receptor beta chains originate from one sample sequenced in a study of blood T cell repertoires in COVID-19. Assay used: immunoSEQ multiplex PCR; TCRdb lists only in-frame clones, some missing. This table has approximately 200,000 clones, about 85% appearing once. Sequencing was performed on PBMCs or T cells enriched from blood (not recorded which). These receptors were collected from a man aged 35 to 55 who had recovered from COVID-19.

This clone was seen just once. V usage is TRBV7-2 and J usage is TRBJ1-3; D unclear. Germline V lookup: CDR1 SGHTA, CDR2 FQGNSA. The CDR3 runs to 13 residues. V lost 6 bases and J lost 2, with 8 bases in between. The CDR3 DNA is TGTGCCAGCAGAAGCATCGCTGGAAACACCATATATTTT. This translates into CASRSIAGNTIYF.

This chain connects TRBV3-1 (or the pseudogene TRBV3-2) to TRBJ2-2, with D possibly matching TRBD1 (6 bases). CDR1 and CDR2 (germline): LGHDT, YNNKEL (reference sequence). The CDR3 totals 15 residues. The V end lost 6 bases, the J end lost 5 bases, and 16 bases lay between the germline ends. The CDR3 sequence is CASRLGGYGTGELFF. For the CDR3, the DNA is TGTGCCAGCAGACTAGGGGGTTACGGGACCGGGGAGCTGTTTTTT.

The chain couples TRBV7-9 to TRBJ2-7; D is possibly TRBD2 (6 bases). Germline CDR1 is SEHNR and CDR2 is FQNEAQ (reference sequence). V was cut by 3 bases and J by 7 bases, with 19 bases left in between. The CDR3 runs 15 residues. The CDR3 protein is CASSFATGLSVEQYF. The CDR3 region has the DNA TGTGCCAGCAGCTTCGCCACGGGACTCTCGGTGGAGCAGTACTTC.

This chain uses TRBV12-3 or TRBV12-4 with TRBJ2-1; D is unclear. V was trimmed by 5 bases and J by 5 bases, leaving 4 bases between them. The CDR3 has 11 amino acids. CDR3 bases: TGTGCCAGCAGTGAGAACAATGAGCAGTTCTTC. Translation gives CASSENNEQFF.

V is TRBV10-3 and J is TRBJ2-2; 9 bases line up with TRBD1. Germline trimming cut 11 bases from V and 3 bases from J; bases unmatched to any gene: 10. Germline loops: CDR1 ENHRY, CDR2 SYGVKD. This CDR3 is 15 amino acids long. CDR3 sequence reads: CAATPDRGYTGELFF. In DNA, the CDR3 is TGTGCCGCCACCCCGGACAGGGGATACACCGGGGAGCTGTTTTTT.

V usage is TRBV19 and J usage is TRBJ1-1; D ambiguous. This CDR3 is built from 14 residues. Trimming shortened V by 3 bases and J by 6 bases, and 14 bases separated the two germline ends. The germline V gene has CDR1 LNHDA and CDR2 SQIVND (reference sequence). CDR3 loop: CASSMGGIGAEAFF. Written as DNA, the CDR3 is TGTGCCAGTAGTATGGGAGGTATCGGGGCTGAAGCTTTCTTT. The full variable domain, rest sourced from reference TRBV19 and TRBJ1-1, is DGGITQSPKYLFRKEGQNVTLSCEQNLNHDAMYWYRQDPGQGLRLIYYSQIVNDFQKGDIAEGYSVSREKKESFPLTVTSAQKNPTAFYLCASSMGGIGAEAFFGQGTRLTVV.

This clone was counted once. The chain has TRBV11-2 and TRBJ1-2; D uncertain. The V end was cut by 3 bases, the J end by 8 bases, with 7 bases between. The CDR3 contains 11 residues. Germline CDR1 is SGHAT and CDR2 is FQNNGV. CDR3 in amino acids: CASSFSVGYTF. The CDR3 nucleotides read TGTGCCAGCAGCTTTTCGGTCGGCTACACCTTC.

This chain links TRBV7-2 with TRBJ1-1; 9 nucleotides line up with TRBD1. Germline V gene lookup returns CDR1 SGHTA and CDR2 FQGNSA. Trimming cost V 4 bases and J 3 bases; bases outside gene matches: 3. The CDR3 is made up of 14 amino acids. CDR3: CASSSRQGDTEAFF. The CDR3, as DNA: TGTGCCAGCAGCTCCCGACAGGGGGACACTGAAGCTTTCTTT.

This rearrangement joins TRBV9 to TRBJ2-1; a weak D match, TRBD1 (5 bases). Germline-derived CDR1 and CDR2 are SGDLS and YYNGEE. The CDR3 covers 15 residues. Trimming stripped 0 bases from V and 7 bases from J, with 14 bases between. DNA of the CDR3: TGTGCCAGCAGCGTAGAGGGGATCCCTACAAATGAGCAGTTCTTC. Its translation is CASSVEGIPTNEQFF.

The chain joins TRBV28 to TRBJ1-5; D gene unclear. Germline V gene data show CDR1 as MDHEN and CDR2 as SYDVKM. The germline V and J ends were trimmed by 5 bases and 5 bases, with 10 bases remaining between them. This CDR3 has 13 residues. Here the CDR3 DNA reads TGTGCCAGCAGTCCGGCCAGCGATCAGCCCCAGCATTTT. Protein: CASSPASDQPQHF.

J is TRBJ1-6 and V is TRBV7-3, with D possibly TRBD1 on 5 matching bases. V gave up 3 bases and J gave up 1 base, with 7 bases separating them. Per the germline V gene, CDR1 is SGHTA and CDR2 is FQGTGA. The CDR3 runs 15 residues. The CDR3 reads CASSLGPSYNSPLHF. The CDR3 region has the DNA TGTGCCAGCAGCTTGGGGCCATCCTATAATTCACCCCTCCACTTT.

The rearrangement uses TRBV6-6 and TRBJ2-7; D is perhaps TRBD1 (6 bases). The germline V gene encodes CDR1 MNHNY and CDR2 SVGAGI (reference sequence). The CDR3 spans 14 residues. The germline V and J ends were trimmed by 4 bases and 6 bases, with 16 bases remaining between them. The CDR3 sequence is CASSSPSRGGEQYF. The CDR3 region has the DNA TGTGCCAGCAGTTCGCCGTCCAGGGGCGGCGAGCAGTACTTC.